These 3 T cell receptor beta chains originate from one sample sequenced in a study of blood T cell repertoires in COVID-19. Measured with immunoSEQ multiplex PCR; TCRdb has only the in-frame clones, and not every one. Of fewer than 70,000 clones in the sample, approximately 79% were seen once. Sequenced input: peripheral blood. These receptors all stem from a human donor in a cohort sampled during active COVID-19.

The chain has TRBV7-2 and TRBJ2-2; 11 bases map to TRBD2. V lost 2 bases and J lost 1; bases outside the gene matches: 3. This CDR3 has 17 residues. CDR1 is SGHTA, CDR2 FQGNSA, per germline. CDR3 region: CASSLTGLAGNTGELFF. The CDR3 nucleotides read TGTGCCAGCAGCTTAACTGGACTAGCGGGGAACACCGGGGAGCTGTTTTTT. Filled out from reference TRBV7-2 and TRBJ2-2, the complete variable domain reads GAGVSQSPSNKVTEKGKDVELRCDPISGHTALYWYRQSLGQGLEFLIYFQGNSAPDKSGLPSDRFSAERTGGSVSTLTIQRTQQEDSAVYLCASSLTGLAGNTGELFFGEGSRLTVL.

The rearrangement joins TRBV27 to TRBJ2-1, with 10 bases that match TRBD2. V trimming: 5 bases; J trimming: 9 bases; junction bases outside the gene matches: 10. CDR1 is MNHEY, CDR2 SMNVEV, per germline (reference sequence). This CDR3 has 15 residues. The DNA of the CDR3 is TGTGCCAGCAGTCCATTAATAGCGGGAGGCGTTGAGCAGTTCTTC. This encodes CASSPLIAGGVEQFF.

The chain is built from TRBV13 and TRBJ2-7; 7 bases are a match to TRBD1. The V gene end was trimmed by 2 bases and the J gene end by 5 bases; junction bases not matched to a gene: 3. Germline V gene lookup returns CDR1 PRHDT and CDR2 FYEKMQ (reference sequence). The CDR3 is 13 amino acids. The CDR3 DNA sequence: TGTGCCAGCAGCTTAAGGGGGCCCGACGAGCAGTACTTC. Its protein product is CASSLRGPDEQYF.